There are many counts of the clone carrying this T cell receptor (beta chain). Its antigen is unidentified. Unique molecular identifiers (one per individual cDNA molecule) were attached. TCRdb reprocessed the 5' RACE reads via MiXCR and lists one record per CDR3 protein. The data contain tens of thousands of distinct CDR3 sequences, 11% of them singletons. The data originate from a study of early T cells in non-severe SARS-CoV-2 infection. Study as a whole: The chains were unpaired, and the sequenced material was bulk RNA from unsorted whole blood. General observations from the study: Private and CD4 specificities were missed by VDJdb matching, which favored anti-spike CD8 responses.

V lost 1 base, J lost 2 bases, and 18 bases lay in between. The CDR3 spans 18 residues. Germline V gene data show CDR1 as SGHNT and CDR2 as YENEEA. Source: whole blood, taken at baseline. This clonotype was obtained from an adult who was a healthcare worker with PCR-confirmed SARS-CoV-2 infection or an uninfected control (not recorded which). The genes are TRBV11-3 and TRBJ2-1, with D possibly being TRBD2 (5 bases). The CDR3 spells CASSLGKGANGAYNEQFF. The CDR3 nucleotides are TGTGCCAGCAGCTTAGGAAAGGGAGCAAACGGGGCCTACAATGAGCAGTTCTTC.